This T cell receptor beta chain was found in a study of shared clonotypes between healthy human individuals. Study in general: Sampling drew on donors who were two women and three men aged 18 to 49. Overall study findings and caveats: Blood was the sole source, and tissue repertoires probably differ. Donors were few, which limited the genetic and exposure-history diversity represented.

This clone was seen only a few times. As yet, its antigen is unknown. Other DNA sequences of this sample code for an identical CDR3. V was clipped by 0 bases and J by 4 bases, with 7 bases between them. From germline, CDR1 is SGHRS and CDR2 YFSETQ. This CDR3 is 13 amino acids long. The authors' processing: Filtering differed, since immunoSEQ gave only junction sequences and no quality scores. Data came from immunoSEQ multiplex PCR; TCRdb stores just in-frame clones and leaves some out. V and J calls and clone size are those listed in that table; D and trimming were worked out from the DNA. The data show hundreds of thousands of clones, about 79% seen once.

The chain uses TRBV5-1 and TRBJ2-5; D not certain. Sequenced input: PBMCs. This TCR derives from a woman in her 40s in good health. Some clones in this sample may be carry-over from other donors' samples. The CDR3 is CASSLEGLETQYF. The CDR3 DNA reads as TGCGCCAGCAGCTTGGAGGGTCTAGAGACCCAGTACTTC.